The present TCR beta chain was sequenced within a study of shared clonotypes between healthy human individuals. Study conclusions and caveats: Only blood underwent sampling, and tissue repertoires likely differ.

The germline gives CDR1 MNHNS, CDR2 SASEGT. The V and J ends lost 2 bases and 5 bases, in that order; junction bases with no gene match: 6. The CDR3 has 17 residues. Clones were sequenced by immunoSEQ multiplex PCR, and TCRdb holds only the in-frame ones, with some missing. This sample has fewer than 650,000 clones, with roughly 79% found just once. Points on this clone: The antigen is not known.

This sequence was found in a middle-aged woman in good health. Some clones in this sample may be carry-over from other donors' samples. The sequenced material came from PBMCs. The V and J genes are TRBV6-1 and TRBJ2-3; 14 bases are a match to TRBD2. The CDR3 region has the DNA TGTGCCAGCAGTGAACAGGGACTAGCGGGAGTTGGAGATACGCAGTATTTT. Its protein is CASSEQGLAGVGDTQYF.